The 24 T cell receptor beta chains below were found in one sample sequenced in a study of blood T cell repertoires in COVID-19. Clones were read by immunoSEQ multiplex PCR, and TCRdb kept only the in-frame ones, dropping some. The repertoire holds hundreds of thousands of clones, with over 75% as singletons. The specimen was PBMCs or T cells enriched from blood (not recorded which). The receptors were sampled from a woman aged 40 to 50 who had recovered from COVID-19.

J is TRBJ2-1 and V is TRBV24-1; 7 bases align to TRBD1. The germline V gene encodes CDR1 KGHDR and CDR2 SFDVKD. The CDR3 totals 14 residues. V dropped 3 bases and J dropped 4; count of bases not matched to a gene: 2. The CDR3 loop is CATSDRTGYNEQFF. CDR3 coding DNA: TGTGCCACCAGTGATCGGACAGGATACAATGAGCAGTTCTTC.

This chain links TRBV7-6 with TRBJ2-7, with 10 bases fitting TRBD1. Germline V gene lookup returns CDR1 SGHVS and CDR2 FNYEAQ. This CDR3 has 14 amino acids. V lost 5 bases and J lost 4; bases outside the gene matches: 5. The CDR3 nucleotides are TGTGCCAGCAGCCTTGGACAGGGGGAATACGAGCAGTACTTC. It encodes CASSLGQGEYEQYF.

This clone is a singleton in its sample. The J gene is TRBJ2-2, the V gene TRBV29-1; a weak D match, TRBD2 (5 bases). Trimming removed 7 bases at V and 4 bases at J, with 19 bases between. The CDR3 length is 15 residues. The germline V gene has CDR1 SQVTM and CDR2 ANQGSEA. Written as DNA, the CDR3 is TGCAGCGCAATATCCAGCGGACGCGGCACCGGGGAGCTGTTTTTT. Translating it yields CSAISSGRGTGELFF.

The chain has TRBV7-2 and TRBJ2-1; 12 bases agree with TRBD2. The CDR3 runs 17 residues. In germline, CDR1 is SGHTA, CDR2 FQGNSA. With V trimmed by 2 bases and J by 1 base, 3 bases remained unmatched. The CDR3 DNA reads TGTGCCAGCAGCTTAACCCTAGCGGGAGGGTCCTACAATGAGCAGTTCTTC. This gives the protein CASSLTLAGGSYNEQFF.

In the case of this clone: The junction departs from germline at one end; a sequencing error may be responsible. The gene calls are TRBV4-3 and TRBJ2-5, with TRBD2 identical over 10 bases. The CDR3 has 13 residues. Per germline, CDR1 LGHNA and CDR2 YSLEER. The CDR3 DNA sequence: TGCGCCAGCAGCCGAAGACTAGCGGGTCGCGGGGACTTC. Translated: CASSRRLAGRGDF.

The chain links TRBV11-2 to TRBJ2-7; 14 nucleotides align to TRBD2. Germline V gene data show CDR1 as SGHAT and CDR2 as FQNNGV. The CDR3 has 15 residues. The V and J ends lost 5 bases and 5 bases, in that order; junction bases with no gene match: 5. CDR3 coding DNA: TGTGCCAGCAGCCCAAAGGGACTAGCGGGAGACGAGCAGTACTTC. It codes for CASSPKGLAGDEQYF.

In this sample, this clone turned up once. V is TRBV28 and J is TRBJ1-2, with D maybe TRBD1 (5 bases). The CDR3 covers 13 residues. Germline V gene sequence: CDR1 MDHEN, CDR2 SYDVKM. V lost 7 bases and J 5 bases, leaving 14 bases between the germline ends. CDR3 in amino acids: CASTSDGTYGYTF. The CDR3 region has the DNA TGTGCCAGCACCTCGGACGGGACTTATGGCTACACCTTC.

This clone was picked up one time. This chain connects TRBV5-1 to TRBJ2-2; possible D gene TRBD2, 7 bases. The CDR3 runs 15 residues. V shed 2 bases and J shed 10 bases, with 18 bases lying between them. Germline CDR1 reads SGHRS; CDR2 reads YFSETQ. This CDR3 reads CASSFGRGGFEELFF. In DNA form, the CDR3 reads TGCGCCAGCAGCTTTGGCAGGGGAGGGTTTGAGGAGCTGTTTTTT.

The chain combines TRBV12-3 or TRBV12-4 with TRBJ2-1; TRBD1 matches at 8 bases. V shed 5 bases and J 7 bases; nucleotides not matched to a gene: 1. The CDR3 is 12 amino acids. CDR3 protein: CASSTGGNEQFF. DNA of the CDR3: TGTGCCAGCAGTACAGGGGGGAATGAGCAGTTCTTC.

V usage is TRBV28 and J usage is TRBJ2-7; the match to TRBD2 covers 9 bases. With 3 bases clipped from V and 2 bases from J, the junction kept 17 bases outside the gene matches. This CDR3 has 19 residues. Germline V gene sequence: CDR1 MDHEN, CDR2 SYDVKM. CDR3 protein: CASSFPTGLAGSLTYEQYF. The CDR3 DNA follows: TGTGCCAGCAGTTTCCCGACAGGGCTAGCGGGGAGCCTGACCTACGAGCAGTACTTC.

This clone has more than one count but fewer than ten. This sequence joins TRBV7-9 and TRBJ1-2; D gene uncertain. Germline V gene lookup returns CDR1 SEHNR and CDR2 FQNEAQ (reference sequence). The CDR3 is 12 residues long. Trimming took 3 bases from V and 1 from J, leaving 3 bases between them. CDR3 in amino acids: CASSFNNYGYTF. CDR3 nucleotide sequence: TGTGCCAGCAGCTTCAATAACTATGGCTACACCTTC.

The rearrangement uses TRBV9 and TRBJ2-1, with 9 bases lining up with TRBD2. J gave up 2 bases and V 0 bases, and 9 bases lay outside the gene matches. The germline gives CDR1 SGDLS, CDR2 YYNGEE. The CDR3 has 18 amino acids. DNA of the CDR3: TGTGCCAGCAGCGTAGAGGCGGGAGCGGGGGGCCCCTACAATGAGCAGTTCTTC. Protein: CASSVEAGAGGPYNEQFF.

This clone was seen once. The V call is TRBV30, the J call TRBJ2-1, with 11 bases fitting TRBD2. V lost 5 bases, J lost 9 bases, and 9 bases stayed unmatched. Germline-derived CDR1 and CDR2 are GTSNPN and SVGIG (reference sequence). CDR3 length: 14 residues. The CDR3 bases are TGTGCCTGGGGGATAGCGGGAGGGCCGGGTGAGCAGTTCTTC. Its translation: CAWGIAGGPGEQFF.

In DNA, the CDR3 is TGTGCCAGCACCCCAGGGGTGAACTATGGCTACACCTTC. It codes for CASTPGVNYGYTF. The rearrangement links TRBV7-8 to TRBJ1-2, with a tentative D call TRBD1 (6 bases). The CDR3 has 13 residues. CDR1 and CDR2 from the germline V gene are SGHVS and FQNEAQ. Between the trimmed V and J ends, which lost 7 bases and 2 bases, there was a span of 11 bases.

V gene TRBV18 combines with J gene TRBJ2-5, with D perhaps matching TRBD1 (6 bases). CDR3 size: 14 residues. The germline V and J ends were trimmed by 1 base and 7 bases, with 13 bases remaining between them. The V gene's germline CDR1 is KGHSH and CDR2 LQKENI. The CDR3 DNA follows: TGTGCCAGCTCACCACTTGAGGCAGGGGCGACCCAGTACTTC. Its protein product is CASSPLEAGATQYF. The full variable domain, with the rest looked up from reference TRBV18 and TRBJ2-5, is NAGVMQNPRHLVRRRGQEARLRCSPMKGHSHVYWYRQLPEEGLKFMVYLQKENIIDESGMPKERFSAEFPKEGPSILRIQQVVRGDSAAYFCASSPLEAGATQYFGPGTRLLVL.

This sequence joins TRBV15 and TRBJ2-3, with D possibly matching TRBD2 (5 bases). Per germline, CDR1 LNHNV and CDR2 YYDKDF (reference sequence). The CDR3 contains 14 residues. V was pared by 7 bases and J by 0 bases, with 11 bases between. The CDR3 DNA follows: TGTGCCACCATGAGGGAGTCTAGCACAGATACGCAGTATTTT. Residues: CATMRESSTDTQYF. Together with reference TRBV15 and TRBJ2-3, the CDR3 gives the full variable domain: DAMVIQNPRYQVTQFGKPVTLSCSQTLNHNVMYWYQQKSSQAPKLLFHYYDKDFNNEADTPDNFQSRRPNTSFCFLDIRSPGLGDTAMYLCATMRESSTDTQYFGPGTRLTVL.

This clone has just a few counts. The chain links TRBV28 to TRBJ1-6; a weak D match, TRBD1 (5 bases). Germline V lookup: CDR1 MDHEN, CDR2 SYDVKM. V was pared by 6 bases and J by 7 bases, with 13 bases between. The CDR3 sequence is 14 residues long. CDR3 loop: CASRRGSSNSPLHF. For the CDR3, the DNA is TGTGCCAGCAGGCGGGGCAGTTCCAATTCACCCCTCCACTTT. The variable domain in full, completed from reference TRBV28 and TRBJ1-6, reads DVKVTQSSRYLVKRTGEKVFLECVQDMDHENMFWYRQDPGLGLRLIYFSYDVKMKEKGDIPEGYSVSREKKERFSLILESASTNQTSMYLCASRRGSSNSPLHFGNGTRLTVT.

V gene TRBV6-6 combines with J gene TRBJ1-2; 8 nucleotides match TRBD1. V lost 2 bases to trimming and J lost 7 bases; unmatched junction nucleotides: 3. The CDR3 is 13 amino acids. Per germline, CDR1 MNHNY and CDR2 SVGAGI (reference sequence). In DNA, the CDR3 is TGTGCCAGCAGTTACCCAGGGGGCCCTGGCTACACCTTC. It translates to CASSYPGGPGYTF.

CDR3 in amino acids: CASSGGQGPYEQYF. The CDR3 DNA reads TGTGCCAGCAGCGGGGGACAGGGGCCCTACGAGCAGTACTTC. This chain connects TRBV6-5 to TRBJ2-7; 10 bases are a match to TRBD1. The CDR3 contains 14 residues. V lost 6 bases and J lost 2; bases outside the gene matches: 4. Germline V lookup: CDR1 MNHEY, CDR2 SVGAGI.

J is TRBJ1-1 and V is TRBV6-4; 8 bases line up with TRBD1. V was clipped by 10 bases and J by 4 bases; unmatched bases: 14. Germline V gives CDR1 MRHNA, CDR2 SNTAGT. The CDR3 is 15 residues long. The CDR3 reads CAIFWQGAIVTEAFF. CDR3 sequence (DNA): TGTGCCATCTTTTGGCAGGGGGCGATTGTCACTGAAGCTTTCTTT.

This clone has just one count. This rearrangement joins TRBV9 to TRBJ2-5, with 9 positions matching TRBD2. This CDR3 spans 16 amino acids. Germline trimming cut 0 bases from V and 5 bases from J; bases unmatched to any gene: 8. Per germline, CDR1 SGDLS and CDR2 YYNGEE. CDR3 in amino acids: CASSVGAGGLVETQYF. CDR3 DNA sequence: TGTGCCAGCAGCGTAGGTGCGGGGGGGCTGGTGGAGACCCAGTACTTC.

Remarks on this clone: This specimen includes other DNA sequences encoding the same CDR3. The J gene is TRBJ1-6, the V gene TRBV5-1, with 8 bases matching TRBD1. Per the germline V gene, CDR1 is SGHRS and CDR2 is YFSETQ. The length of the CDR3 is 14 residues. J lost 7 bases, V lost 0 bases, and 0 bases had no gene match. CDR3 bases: TGCGCCAGCAGCTTGGGACAGGGGAATTCACCCCTCCACTTT. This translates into CASSLGQGNSPLHF.

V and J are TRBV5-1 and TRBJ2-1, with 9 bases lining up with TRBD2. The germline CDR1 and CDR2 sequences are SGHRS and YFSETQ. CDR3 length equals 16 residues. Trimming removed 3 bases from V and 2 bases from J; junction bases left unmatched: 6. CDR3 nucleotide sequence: TGCGCCAGCAGCTATAGCGGGAGACCCCCCTACAATGAGCAGTTCTTC. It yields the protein CASSYSGRPPYNEQFF.

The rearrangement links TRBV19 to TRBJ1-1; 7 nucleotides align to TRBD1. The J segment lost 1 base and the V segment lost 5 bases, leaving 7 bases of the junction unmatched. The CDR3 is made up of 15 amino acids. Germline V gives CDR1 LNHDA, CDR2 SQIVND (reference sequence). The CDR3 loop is CASSARTGGNTEAFF. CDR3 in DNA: TGTGCCAGTAGTGCGAGGACAGGTGGGAACACTGAAGCTTTCTTT.